The 25 T cell receptor beta chains given below trace back to one sample, sequenced in a study of CD8 T cells in Susac syndrome (dated by TCRdb to about 2019). Library generation was performed with the immunoSEQ multiplex PCR assay. RNA was extracted using the RNeasy kit, and 0.5 to 1 microgram was reverse transcribed with random hexamers. Clones were called with MiXCR by TCRdb after fastp trimmed the public reads at Q25, and only in-frame beta chains were retained. Under each unique CDR3 protein, matching rows form one entry showing the most common genes and DNA. Across this sample there are roughly 200,000 distinct CDR3 sequences, with over 90% seen only once. 0.099% of the sample rests with the top ten. Sequenced material: CD4+ T cells from PBMCs. These receptors were collected from a human donor with Susac syndrome.

The chain combines TRBV12-3 or TRBV12-4 with TRBJ1-1, with 9 nucleotides matching TRBD1. J gave up 1 base and V 5 bases, and 5 bases lay outside the gene matches. This CDR3 has 15 residues. CDR3 nucleotides: TGTGCCAGCAGTCCCTTGGACAGGGGGAACACTGAAGCTTTCTTT. Encoded protein: CASSPLDRGNTEAFF.

The V and J genes are TRBV4-3 and TRBJ2-3; TRBD2 might be the D (5 bases). The CDR3 is 17 residues long. V was shortened by 3 bases and J by 1 base, with 17 bases between the two germline ends. CDR1 and CDR2 (germline): LGHNA, YSLEER. This CDR3 is CASSQARMDGGTDTQYF. CDR3 sequence (DNA): TGCGCCAGCAGCCAGGCGCGGATGGACGGGGGCACAGATACGCAGTATTTT.

This clonotype was detected only a few times. The chain recombines TRBV20-1 with TRBJ2-7; D is possibly TRBD1 or TRBD2 (5 bases each). CDR3 length: 13 amino acids. The germline CDR1 and CDR2 sequences are DFQATT and SNEGSKA (reference sequence). V shed 4 bases and J shed 6 bases, with 16 bases lying between them. CDR3 DNA: TGCAGTGCTAAACGGGGCATTGCGGCCGAGCAGTACTTC. It codes for CSAKRGIAAEQYF.

The chain has TRBV10-3 and TRBJ2-5, with a weak D call TRBD1 (6 bases). Trimming stripped 5 bases from V and 0 bases from J, with 10 bases between. The CDR3 extends over 14 amino acids. Germline V gives CDR1 ENHRY, CDR2 SYGVKD. The CDR3 here is CAISTRDNQETQYF. The CDR3 nucleotides read TGTGCCATCAGTACCCGGGACAACCAAGAGACCCAGTACTTC.

This rearrangement joins TRBV20-1 to TRBJ2-6; D uncertain. CDR1 is DFQATT and CDR2 is SNEGSKA in the germline V gene (reference sequence). The CDR3 covers 14 residues. V was cut by 3 bases and J by 4 bases, with 10 bases left in between. The chain's CDR3 is CSARTGLGANVLTF. Written as DNA, the CDR3 is TGCAGTGCTAGGACGGGTTTGGGGGCCAACGTCCTGACTTTC.

The gene calls are TRBV12-3 or TRBV12-4 and TRBJ2-3, with TRBD2 matching over 9 bases. After removal of 6 bases from V and 2 bases from J, the junction contained 6 bases not matched to a gene. The CDR3 covers 15 residues. CDR3: CASSPRTSVTDTQYF. CDR3 DNA: TGTGCCAGCAGCCCCAGGACTAGCGTCACAGATACGCAGTATTTT.

The chain links TRBV20-1 to TRBJ2-7; tentative D call: TRBD2 (5 bases). The CDR3 extends over 13 amino acids. The V end was cut by 2 bases, the J end by 6 bases, with 14 bases between. Germline lookup yields CDR1 DFQATT and CDR2 SNEGSKA (reference sequence). The CDR3 reads CSARPWGSGEQYF. The DNA for the CDR3 is TGCAGTGCTAGACCCTGGGGAAGCGGCGAGCAGTACTTC.

The rearrangement links TRBV6-1 to TRBJ2-7; D possibly corresponds to TRBD1 (5 bases). In germline, CDR1 is MNHNS, CDR2 SASEGT. This CDR3 comprises 11 residues. V was clipped by 4 bases and J by 6 bases, with 7 bases between them. The CDR3 sequence: CASSGTSEQYF. The DNA for the CDR3 is TGTGCCAGCAGTGGGACATCCGAGCAGTACTTC.

The chain combines TRBV30 with TRBJ2-7; maybe TRBD1 (6 bases). This CDR3 has 13 amino acids. Germline loops: CDR1 GTSNPN, CDR2 SVGIG (reference sequence). The V end was cut by 4 bases, the J end by 4 bases, with 14 bases between. The CDR3 spells CAWTGDRWYEQYF. The CDR3 bases are TGTGCCTGGACAGGGGATCGATGGTACGAGCAGTACTTC.

The chain combines TRBV7-9 with TRBJ2-2; 11 bases are shared with TRBD2. Trimming at V came to 5 bases and at J to 4 bases, leaving 6 bases not matched to a gene. The germline gives CDR1 SEHNR, CDR2 FQNEAQ (reference sequence). This CDR3 spans 16 amino acids. The CDR3 DNA follows: TGTGCCAGCAGCAAGACTAGCGGGATATTCACCGGGGAGCTGTTTTTT. Translating gives CASSKTSGIFTGELFF.

The chain combines TRBV5-1 with TRBJ1-5, with D perhaps TRBD1 (6 bases). The CDR3 covers 15 residues. The V end was cut by 2 bases, the J end by 3 bases, with 12 bases between. Germline CDR1 reads SGHRS; CDR2 reads YFSETQ. The CDR3 DNA reads TGCGCCAGCAGCTTAACAGGGCATTTCAATCAGCCCCAGCATTTT. Translation: CASSLTGHFNQPQHF.

The table lists this clonotype with a count of one. The chain's CDR3 is CSASPDSITTGELFF. DNA of the CDR3: TGCAGTGCTAGTCCCGACAGCATTACCACCGGGGAGCTGTTTTTT. The chain employs TRBV20-1 and TRBJ2-2; tentative D call: TRBD1 (5 bases). CDR3 size: 15 residues. Trimming cost V 3 bases and J 4 bases, with 15 bases left between them. Germline V gene data show CDR1 as DFQATT and CDR2 as SNEGSKA (reference sequence).

This chain uses TRBV6-2 or TRBV6-3 with TRBJ1-1; D might be TRBD1 (6 bases). Trimming left V 6 bases short and J 0 bases short, with 11 bases between. CDR1 and CDR2 (germline): MNHEY, SVGEGT. The CDR3 is 14 residues long. The CDR3 DNA reads TGTGCCAGCAGCCACAGGGCCATGAACACTGAAGCTTTCTTT. Translating gives CASSHRAMNTEAFF.

The J gene is TRBJ2-7, the V gene TRBV12-3 or TRBV12-4; the D gene is possibly TRBD2 (6 bases). The CDR3 totals 14 residues. V was pared by 3 bases and J by 4 bases, with 13 bases between. This CDR3 is CASSFWASEYEQYF. In DNA form, the CDR3 reads TGTGCCAGCAGTTTTTGGGCTAGCGAGTACGAGCAGTACTTC.

The chain joins TRBV28 to TRBJ2-5, with D tentatively TRBD2 (6 bases). The germline V gene has CDR1 MDHEN and CDR2 SYDVKM. The CDR3 runs 15 residues. With 4 bases removed from V and 2 bases from J, the gap between germline ends came to 14 bases. The CDR3 nucleotides are TGTGCCAGCAGTTCCCCGGAGGGTTGGCAAGAGACCCAGTACTTC. Encoded protein: CASSSPEGWQETQYF.

V usage is TRBV2 and J usage is TRBJ2-3; D ambiguous. Germline CDR1 SNHLY, CDR2 FYNNEI. The ends were cut back, 1 base at V and 0 bases at J, with 5 bases in the middle. CDR3 length: 14 residues. CDR3 DNA sequence: TGTGCCAGCAGTGAAGGGGTCAGCACAGATACGCAGTATTTT. It is translated as CASSEGVSTDTQYF.

The rearrangement uses TRBV18 and TRBJ2-3; the D gene could be TRBD1 or TRBD2 (7 bases each). The CDR3 consists of 14 residues. The germline CDR1 and CDR2 sequences are KGHSH and LQKENI. Deletions cut 8 bases from V and 2 bases from J, with 14 bases between. CDR3 nucleotide sequence: TGTGCCAGCATCTCAGGGGGGGCCACAGATACGCAGTATTTT. This translates into CASISGGATDTQYF.

The CDR3 loop is CASSFSSRETQYF. The CDR3 DNA is TGTGCCAGCAGTTTCTCTAGCAGAGAGACCCAGTACTTC. The rearrangement joins TRBV6-2 or TRBV6-3 to TRBJ2-5; D is possibly TRBD2 (5 bases). This CDR3 has 13 residues. V lost 4 bases and J lost 4, with 10 bases in between. Germline CDR1 is MNHEY and CDR2 is SVGEGT.

The chain employs TRBV18 and TRBJ2-1; D is perhaps TRBD1 (5 bases). This CDR3 region has 16 residues. V was shortened by 3 bases and J by 0 bases, with 12 bases between the two germline ends. Germline V gene lookup returns CDR1 KGHSH and CDR2 LQKENI. The CDR3 spells CASSPPRQSSYNEQFF. In nucleotides, the CDR3 is TGTGCCAGCTCACCGCCCCGACAGAGCTCCTACAATGAGCAGTTCTTC.

This sequence joins TRBV4-3 and TRBJ2-7; 8 bases are shared with TRBD1. Trimming cost V 0 bases and J 6 bases; bases outside gene matches: 4. CDR1 LGHNA and CDR2 YSLEER come from the germline V gene. There are 14 residues in the CDR3. In DNA, the CDR3 is TGCGCCAGCAGCCAAGACCCGGACAGGGTCGAGCAGTACTTC. Protein sequence: CASSQDPDRVEQYF.

Concerning this clonotype itself: Germline is not matched at one junction end, which may reflect a read error. The chain couples TRBV20-1 to TRBJ1-1; 8 bases line up with TRBD1. The CDR3 contains 11 residues. Germline CDR1 is DFQATT and CDR2 is SNEGSKA (reference sequence). CDR3 residues: CRATGGTEAFF. DNA of the CDR3: TGCAGAGCTACAGGGGGCACTGAAGCTTTCTTT.

The chain joins TRBV10-3 to TRBJ2-7, with 9 bases aligning to TRBD1. V trimming: 3 bases; J trimming: 2 bases; junction bases outside the gene matches: 5. CDR3 length: 15 amino acids. Germline V lookup: CDR1 ENHRY, CDR2 SYGVKD. The CDR3 coding sequence is TGTGCCATCAGTGAAGGGACAGGGCCCCCCTACGAGCAGTACTTC. As protein: CAISEGTGPPYEQYF.

This chain connects TRBV15 to TRBJ2-7, with D perhaps given as TRBD1 or TRBD2 (5 bases each). With 0 bases removed from V and 0 bases from J, the gap between germline ends came to 9 bases. CDR3 length: 15 amino acids. Germline CDR1 is LNHNV and CDR2 is YYDKDF (reference sequence). CDR3 sequence reads: CATSRDPGSSYEQYF. In DNA, the CDR3 is TGTGCCACCAGCAGAGATCCAGGGAGCTCCTACGAGCAGTACTTC.

This chain uses TRBV12-3 or TRBV12-4 with TRBJ2-2, with 9 bases lining up with TRBD2. The V and J ends lost 2 bases and 4 bases, in that order; junction bases with no gene match: 11. This CDR3 comprises 18 residues. The CDR3 here is CASSLLAGGPVGTGELFF. CDR3 nucleotide sequence: TGTGCCAGCAGTTTATTGGCGGGGGGGCCGGTAGGCACCGGGGAGCTGTTTTTT.

This sequence joins TRBV5-1 and TRBJ1-1; D uncertain. Trimming stripped 3 bases from V and 1 base from J, with 10 bases between. Germline V CDR1 and CDR2: SGHRS, YFSETQ. This CDR3 is built from 14 residues. CDR3 nucleotide sequence: TGCGCCAGCAGCTATCGGGGAACGAACACTGAAGCTTTCTTT. Encoded protein: CASSYRGTNTEAFF.